This T cell receptor beta chain appears in the sequencing data of a study of regulatory T cells in long-lasting Graves disease. There are a few counts of this clonotype. Its antigen is undetermined. Both iRepertoire HTBI primers and Arm-PCR of CDR3 regions were used to build the TCR beta libraries. TCRdb fed the multiplex PCR reads into MiXCR, producing one record per CDR3 protein. The sample has approximately 400,000 distinct CDR3 sequences, about 15% seen once; the top ten hold 16%. Time point defined: newly diagnosed GD, antithyroid drugs for less than 3 months. RNA from PBMCs was the source of the TCR library. V gave up 3 bases and J gave up 3 bases, with 15 bases separating them. This CDR3 contains 15 residues. General study results and limits: Public clonotype sharing was higher in persistent than newly diagnosed patients.

These same records also appear under a second study, on T cells in Graves' hyperthyroidism and ophthalmopathy.

V and J are TRBV12-3 or TRBV12-4 and TRBJ2-7; D gene ambiguous. Specimen: peripheral blood mononuclear cells (PBMCs), collected at new diagnosis, from a patient treated with antithyroid drugs. The clonotype originates from a woman aged 25 to 45 with Graves disease. The CDR3 bases are TGTGCCAGCAGTTTTTTTTTAGGCCGGCACTACGAGCAGTACTTC. Amino acids: CASSFFLGRHYEQYF.